Given below is one TCR beta chain in context. RNA amounts of roughly 0.5 to 1 ug underwent reverse transcription with random hexamers. Via MiXCR, TCRdb re-called the immunoSEQ multiplex PCR reads, giving one row per CDR3 protein. The repertoire holds roughly 190,000 distinct CDR3 sequences, with approximately 95% as singletons. The sample originates from a study of CD8 T cells in Susac syndrome. The CDR3 is made up of 19 amino acids. Trimming took 6 bases from V and 4 from J; bases not matched to a gene: 15. This receptor was identified in a human donor with Susac syndrome. The chain combines TRBV12-3 or TRBV12-4 with TRBJ2-5; 15 bases are a match to TRBD2. The sample taken for sequencing was CD8+ T cells from PBMCs. CDR3 in amino acids: CASSQPTGLAGGLGETQYF. Written as DNA, the CDR3 is TGTGCCAGCAGCCAACCCACGGGACTAGCGGGGGGCTTAGGAGAGACCCAGTACTTC.